The T cell receptor (beta chain) described here comes from a study of beta chain features in type 1 diabetes. Since all of the isolated RNA was reverse transcribed, expressed TCRB transcripts were what got sequenced. Sequencing of stem cell-like memory T cell samples yielded about a million reads on average. Generated by immunoSEQ multiplex PCR, the TCRdb table keeps only in-frame clones and is missing some. This sample has over 40,000 clones; roughly 50% occur once, and the top ten carry 0.25%. This CDR3 has 15 residues. Germline loops: CDR1 MNHEY, CDR2 SVGAGI. Germline trimming cut 7 bases from V and 2 bases from J; bases unmatched to any gene: 10.

This TCR came from a woman between 25 and 40 years old in good health. The J gene is TRBJ2-7, the V gene TRBV6-5; the match to TRBD2 covers 8 bases. The source material was stem cell memory CD4+ T cells from blood. Here the CDR3 reads CASKRAGEGTYEQYF. The CDR3 DNA reads as TGTGCCAGCAAAAGAGCGGGAGAGGGAACCTACGAGCAGTACTTC.